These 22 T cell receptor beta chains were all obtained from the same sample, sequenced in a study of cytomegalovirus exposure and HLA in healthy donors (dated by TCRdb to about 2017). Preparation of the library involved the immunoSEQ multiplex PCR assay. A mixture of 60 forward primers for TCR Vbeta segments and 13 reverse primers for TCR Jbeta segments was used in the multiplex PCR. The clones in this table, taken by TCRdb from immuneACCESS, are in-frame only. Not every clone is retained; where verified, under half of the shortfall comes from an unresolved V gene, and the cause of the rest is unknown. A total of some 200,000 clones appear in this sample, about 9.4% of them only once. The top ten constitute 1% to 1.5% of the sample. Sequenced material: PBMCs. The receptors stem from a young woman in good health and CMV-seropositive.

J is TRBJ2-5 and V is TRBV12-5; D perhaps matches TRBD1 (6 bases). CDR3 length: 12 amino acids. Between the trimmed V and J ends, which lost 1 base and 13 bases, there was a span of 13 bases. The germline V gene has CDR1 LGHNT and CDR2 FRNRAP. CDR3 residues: CASGLGHRVPYF. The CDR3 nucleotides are TGTGCTAGTGGTTTGGGGCACAGGGTGCCGTACTTC.

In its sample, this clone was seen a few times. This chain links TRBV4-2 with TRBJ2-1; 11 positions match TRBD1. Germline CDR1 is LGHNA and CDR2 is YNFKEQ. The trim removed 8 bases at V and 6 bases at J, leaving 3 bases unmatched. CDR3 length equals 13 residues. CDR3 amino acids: CASGGTGGNEQFF. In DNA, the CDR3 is TGTGCCAGCGGGGGGACAGGGGGCAATGAGCAGTTCTTC.

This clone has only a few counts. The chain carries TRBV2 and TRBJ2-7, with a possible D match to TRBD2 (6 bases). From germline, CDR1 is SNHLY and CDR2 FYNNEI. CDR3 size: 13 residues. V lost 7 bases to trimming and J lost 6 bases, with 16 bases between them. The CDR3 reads CASKELVGGEQYF. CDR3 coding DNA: TGTGCCAGCAAAGAGCTAGTCGGGGGCGAGCAGTACTTC.

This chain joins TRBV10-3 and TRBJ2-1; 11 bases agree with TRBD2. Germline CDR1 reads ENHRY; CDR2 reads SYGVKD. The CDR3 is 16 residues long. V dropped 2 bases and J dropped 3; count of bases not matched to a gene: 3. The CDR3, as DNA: TGTGCCATCAGTGAGGGGACTAGCGGAGTCTACAATGAGCAGTTCTTC. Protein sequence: CAISEGTSGVYNEQFF.

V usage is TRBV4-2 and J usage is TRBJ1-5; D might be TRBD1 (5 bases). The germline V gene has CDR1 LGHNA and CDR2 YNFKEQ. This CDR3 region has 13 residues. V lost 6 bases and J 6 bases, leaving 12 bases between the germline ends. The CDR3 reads CASSPDRGQPQHF. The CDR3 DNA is TGTGCCAGCAGTCCCGACAGAGGTCAGCCCCAGCATTTT.

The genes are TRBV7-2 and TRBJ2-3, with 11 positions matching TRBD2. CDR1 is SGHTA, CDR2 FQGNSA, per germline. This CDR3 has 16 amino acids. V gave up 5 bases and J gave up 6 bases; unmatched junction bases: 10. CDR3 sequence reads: CASSPGSGRASDTQYF. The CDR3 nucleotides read TGTGCCAGCAGCCCAGGTAGCGGGAGGGCCTCGGATACGCAGTATTTT.

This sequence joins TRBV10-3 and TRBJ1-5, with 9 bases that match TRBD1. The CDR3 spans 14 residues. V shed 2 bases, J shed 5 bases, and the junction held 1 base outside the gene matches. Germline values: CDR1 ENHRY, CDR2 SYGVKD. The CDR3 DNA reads TGTGCCATCAGTGAGAGACAGGGGGATCAGCCCCAGCATTTT. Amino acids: CAISERQGDQPQHF.

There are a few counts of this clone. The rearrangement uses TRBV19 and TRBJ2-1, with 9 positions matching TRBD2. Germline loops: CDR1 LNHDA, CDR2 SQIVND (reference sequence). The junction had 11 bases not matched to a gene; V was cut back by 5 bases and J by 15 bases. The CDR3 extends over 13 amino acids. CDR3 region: CASSLEPSGKGFF. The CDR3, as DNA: TGTGCCAGTAGTCTTGAGCCTAGCGGGAAAGGGTTCTTC.

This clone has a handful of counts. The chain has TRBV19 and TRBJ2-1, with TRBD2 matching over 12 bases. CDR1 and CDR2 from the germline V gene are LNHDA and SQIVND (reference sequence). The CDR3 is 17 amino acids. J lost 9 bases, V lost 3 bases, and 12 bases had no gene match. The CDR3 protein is CASSISLAGGLLAEQFF. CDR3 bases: TGTGCCAGTAGTATCAGTCTAGCGGGAGGGCTATTGGCTGAGCAGTTCTTC.

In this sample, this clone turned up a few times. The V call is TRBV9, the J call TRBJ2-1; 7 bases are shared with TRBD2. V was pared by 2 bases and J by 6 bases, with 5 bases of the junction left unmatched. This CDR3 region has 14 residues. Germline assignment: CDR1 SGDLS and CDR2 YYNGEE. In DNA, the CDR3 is TGTGCCAGCAGCGTTTTTGGCGGGAGCAATGAGCAGTTCTTC. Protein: CASSVFGGSNEQFF. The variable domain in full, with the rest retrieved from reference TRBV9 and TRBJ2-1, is DSGVTQTPKHLITATGQRVTLRCSPRSGDLSVYWYQQSLDQGLQFLIQYYNGEERAKGNILERFSAQQFPDLHSELNLSSLELGDSALYFCASSVFGGSNEQFFGPGTRLTVL.

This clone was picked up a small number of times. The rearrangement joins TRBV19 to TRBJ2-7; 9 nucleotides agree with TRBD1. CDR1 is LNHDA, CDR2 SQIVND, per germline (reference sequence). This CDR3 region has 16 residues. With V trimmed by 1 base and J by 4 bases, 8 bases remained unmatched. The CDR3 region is CASSIGSGTGLYEQYF. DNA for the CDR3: TGTGCCAGTAGTATAGGCAGCGGGACAGGGCTTTACGAGCAGTACTTC.

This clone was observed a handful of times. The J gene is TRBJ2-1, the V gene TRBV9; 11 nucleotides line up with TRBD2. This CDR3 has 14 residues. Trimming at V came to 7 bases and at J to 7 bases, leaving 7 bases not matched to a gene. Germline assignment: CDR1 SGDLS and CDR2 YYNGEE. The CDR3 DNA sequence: TGTGCCAGCGGATTATCTAGCGGGAGGAATGAGCAGTTCTTC. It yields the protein CASGLSSGRNEQFF.

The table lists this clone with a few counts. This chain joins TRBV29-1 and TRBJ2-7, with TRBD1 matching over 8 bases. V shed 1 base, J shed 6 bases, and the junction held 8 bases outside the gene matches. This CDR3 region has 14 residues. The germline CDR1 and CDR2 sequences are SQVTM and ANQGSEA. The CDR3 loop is CSVEVRQGIGEQYF. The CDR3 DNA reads TGCAGCGTTGAAGTTAGACAGGGGATCGGCGAGCAGTACTTC.

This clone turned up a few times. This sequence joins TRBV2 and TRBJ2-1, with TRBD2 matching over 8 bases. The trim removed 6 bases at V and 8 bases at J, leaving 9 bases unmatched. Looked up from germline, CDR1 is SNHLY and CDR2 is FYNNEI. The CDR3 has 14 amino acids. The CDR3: CASRAGTSLYEQFF. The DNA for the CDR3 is TGTGCCAGCAGGGCCGGGACTAGTTTGTATGAGCAGTTCTTC.

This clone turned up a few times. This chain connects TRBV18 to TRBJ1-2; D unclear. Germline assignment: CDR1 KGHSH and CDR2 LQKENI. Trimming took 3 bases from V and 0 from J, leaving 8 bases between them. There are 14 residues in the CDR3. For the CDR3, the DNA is TGTGCCAGCTCACCGGGAGGGACTAACTATGGCTACACCTTC. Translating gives CASSPGGTNYGYTF.

CDR3 sequence reads: CAIGGGKGTEAFF. The CDR3 DNA sequence: TGTGCCATCGGGGGGGGGAAGGGCACTGAAGCTTTCTTT. The J gene is TRBJ1-1, the V gene TRBV10-3; TRBD1 is a possible D gene (5 bases). Trimming removed 8 bases at V and 4 bases at J, with 14 bases between. Germline V CDR1 and CDR2: ENHRY, SYGVKD. This CDR3 spans 13 amino acids.

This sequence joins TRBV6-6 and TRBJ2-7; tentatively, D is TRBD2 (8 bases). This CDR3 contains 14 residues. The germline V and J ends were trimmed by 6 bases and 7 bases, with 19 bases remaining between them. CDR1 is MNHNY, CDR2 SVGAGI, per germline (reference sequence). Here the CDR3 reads CASRGTRLTGEQYF. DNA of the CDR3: TGTGCCAGCAGAGGGACTAGATTGACAGGGGAGCAGTACTTC.

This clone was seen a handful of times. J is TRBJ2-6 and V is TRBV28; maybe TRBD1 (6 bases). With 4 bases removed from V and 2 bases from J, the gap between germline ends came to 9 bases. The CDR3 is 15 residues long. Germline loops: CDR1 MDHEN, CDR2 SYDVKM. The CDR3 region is CASSSTGTGANVLTF. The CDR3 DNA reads TGTGCCAGCAGTTCAACAGGGACTGGGGCCAACGTCCTGACTTTC.

CDR3 sequence reads: CASSVEAGGSSPLHF. Here the CDR3 DNA reads TGTGCCAGCAGCGTAGAGGCAGGGGGCTCTTCACCCCTCCACTTT. The chain joins TRBV9 to TRBJ1-6; 8 bases match TRBD1. The germline CDR1 and CDR2 sequences are SGDLS and YYNGEE. After removal of 0 bases from V and 9 bases from J, the junction contained 5 bases not matched to a gene. CDR3 size: 15 residues.

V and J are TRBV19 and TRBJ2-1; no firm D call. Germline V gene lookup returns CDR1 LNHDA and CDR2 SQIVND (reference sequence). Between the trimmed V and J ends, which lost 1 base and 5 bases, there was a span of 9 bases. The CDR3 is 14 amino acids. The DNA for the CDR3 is TGTGCCAGTAGTATAGTCCCAACTAACAATGAGCAGTTCTTC. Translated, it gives CASSIVPTNNEQFF.

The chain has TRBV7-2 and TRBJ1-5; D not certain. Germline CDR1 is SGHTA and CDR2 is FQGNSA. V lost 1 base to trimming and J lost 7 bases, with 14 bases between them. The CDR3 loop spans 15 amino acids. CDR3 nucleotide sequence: TGTGCCAGCAGCTTAGTGGGTGAATCGGAGCAGCCCCAGCATTTT. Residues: CASSLVGESEQPQHF. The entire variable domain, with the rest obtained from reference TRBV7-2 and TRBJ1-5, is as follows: GAGVSQSPSNKVTEKGKDVELRCDPISGHTALYWYRQSLGQGLEFLIYFQGNSAPDKSGLPSDRFSAERTGGSVSTLTIQRTQQEDSAVYLCASSLVGESEQPQHFGDGTRLSIL.

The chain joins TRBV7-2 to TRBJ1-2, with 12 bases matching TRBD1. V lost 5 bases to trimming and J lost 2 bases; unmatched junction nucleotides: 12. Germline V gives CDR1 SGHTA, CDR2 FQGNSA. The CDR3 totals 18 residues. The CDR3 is CASSLTGTGGSKNYGYTF. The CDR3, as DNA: TGTGCCAGCAGCCTTACCGGGACAGGGGGCTCAAAGAACTATGGCTACACCTTC.